This T cell receptor (beta chain) was identified during a study of cytomegalovirus exposure and HLA in healthy donors (dated by TCRdb to between 2016 and 2019). For the study in its entirety: An earlier analysis of roughly 500 of the donors reported roughly 270 Gb of sequence data and around 110 million unique TCR beta sequences from about 180 million T cells. Rather than drawing on any new phenotypic data, the later analysis identified candidate immune exposures from TCR beta sequences and the way those sequences occurred across donors. The study profiled the T cell repertoires of approximately 700 subjects by immunosequencing and related them to cytomegalovirus serostatus. Donor age, sex, ethnicity and CMV serostatus were compiled together with the repertoire data. Besides the first cohort of 550 to 750 subjects, a separate validation cohort made up of over 100 different subjects was used. The study aimed to test whether cataloging public T cell receptors could reveal signatures of past pathogen exposure. An earlier analysis of 500 to 750 of the donors applied high-throughput TCR beta sequencing to assess whether each TCR beta V gene segment acted as functional or pseudogenic. The genetic ancestry cluster associated with self-reported Caucasian donors included about 84% of the roughly 390 genotyped donors. An early release that covered around 590 HLA-typed donors contained approximately 300 gigabases of sequencing data and 70 million to 100 million unique TCR sequences. Across around 400 genotyped donors of the cohort, an average of roughly 250,000 unique TCR beta nucleotide sequences per donor were sequenced, and about a sixth of those sequences were non-productive. A later genetic analysis used genome-wide SNP genotypes for 398 of the 666 donors, treating that subset as a discovery cohort. Because of strong linkage in the cohort, roughly five DR-DQ haplotypes were treated as single units for association and clustering. To predict cytomegalovirus infection status, the study combined high-throughput TCR immunosequencing, statistical association of individual TCRs with disease status, and machine learning. Typing coverage varied by locus: about 629-640 donors for A, B, C, DRB1 and DQB1; approximately 500 for DQA1; some 610 for DPA1; approximately 450 for DPB1. In a later analysis, previously published TCR beta repertoires from 550 to 700 donors were re-analyzed and high-resolution HLA genotyping was added so that TCR occurrence patterns could be studied. Class I and class II HLA loci were covered by the typing at four-digit resolution. Every discovery cohort repertoire had been produced on one sequencing platform. Results the study describes overall, beyond this receptor: The only immune exposure information available for the cohort was CMV serostatus. The study listed 150 to 200 TCR beta chains as associated with cytomegalovirus. It was suggested by the authors that the approach could potentially be generalized to other disease states and immunological phenotypes. In a later analysis, TCR association rates were found to vary across HLA loci, with the most associated TCRs seen for DRB1 alleles and the fewest for HLA-C alleles. Linkage disequilibrium might explain the correlated functional status among segregating V segments, but an unknown experimental factor could not be excluded. A later analysis associated 16,951 TCR beta sequences with specific HLA alleles at a false discovery rate of 0.05. Because HLA typing was missing for some donors at each locus, association tests included only the typed subset. Assigning TCR associations to individual alleles was difficult when HLA alleles, especially DR and DQ, strongly co-occurred. In an earlier analysis of more than 450 of the donors, most TCR beta V segments were observed in productive rearrangements about 87% or about 30% of the time, broadly matching IMGT annotations. In both the original and validation cohorts, the classifier was reported to diagnose cytomegalovirus status with high specificity and sensitivity. A further reported finding was that TCR beta sequences accurately predicted the HLA-A and HLA-B alleles for most subjects in the first cohort. A few of the identified cytomegalovirus-associated TCR beta chains were confirmed in vitro to be specific for cytomegalovirus antigens. Sequencing depth was assumed to be roughly uniform across donors in the presence/absence analyses, though that assumption may not hold. A cluster of highly shared sequence variants was judged likely to be a technical artifact of the sequencing pipeline. While some public TCRs were present in many individuals, most TCR sequences turned up only very rarely across donors. Only TCR beta chains were sequenced in this cohort, and the absence of alpha or paired-chain data limited detectable features. In a later analysis, HLA-associated TCR beta chains were found to be more clonally expanded and to have lower generation probabilities than equally common non-associated chains. An association between a missense DCLRE1C variant and V-gene and J-gene trimming of TCR beta chains was found in a later genetic analysis and replicated in an independent cohort. In a later analysis, several top co-occurrence clusters were reported to appear linked to parvovirus B19, influenza, CMV and Epstein-Barr virus. Approximately 16 rarely observed V segments, including chromosome 9 orphons, were excluded from the earlier analysis of a few hundred of the donors because counts were too low. A later genetic analysis reported fewer N-insertions in productive TCRs among donors in an Asian-associated ancestry cluster than the approximately 700-donor mean. Most CMV-associated TCR beta chains appeared to be HLA-restricted in a later analysis, and the HLA associations seemed to be driven largely by CMV exposure.

The library came from the immunoSEQ multiplex PCR assay. The multiplex PCR relied on a mix of 60 forward primers for TCR Vbeta segments and 13 reverse primers for TCR Jbeta segments. The CDR3 region of rearranged TCR beta genes was amplified from genomic DNA by a multiplex PCR assay. Amplified TCR beta libraries were sequenced as 87-base-pair reads on the Illumina HiSeq System. In the original analysis: Across the 500 to 700 repertoires, a later analysis counted 78 million or so unique TCR beta chains, some 11 million of which were shared by at least two donors. To remove PCR and sequencing errors, raw reads were error-corrected and collapsed into unique sequences using a nearest-neighbor algorithm that merged closely related sequences. V, D and J gene segments were assigned by aligning CDR3 sequences to IMGT reference sequences. For a sequence to be retained, a match of at least six nucleotides was required to both a V gene segment and a J gene segment. A rearrangement counted as productive if the CDR3 had no stop codons and remained in frame with V and J, and every other rearrangement counted as non-productive. Following IMGT convention, CDR3 was defined as the stretch from the second conserved V-encoded cysteine to the conserved J-encoded phenylalanine. In an earlier analysis of around 540 of the donors, sequences lacking an unambiguous match to a single V gene segment were excluded. An earlier analysis of just under 600 of the donors called V segments functional above 56.7% productive rearrangements and segregating when the between-donor standard deviation exceeded 5%. To diagnose cytomegalovirus status from the catalog of TCR beta chain sequences, a statistical classification framework was built. V and J gene assignment, in a later analysis, came from comparing TCR nucleotide sequences with IMGT/GENE-DB human TR gene sequences. In a later analysis, CDR3 sequences and most-parsimonious VDJ recombination scenarios were assigned using the TCRdist pipeline. A later analysis defined each TCR beta chain by its CDR3 amino acid sequence plus V-gene family, and excluded reads lacking a unique V-gene family. In a later analysis, a few hundred highly shared, low-generation-probability nucleotide sequences were removed to address suspected cross-contamination and a sequencing artifact. In a later analysis, a clonal expansion index for each public chain was calculated from normalized within-repertoire ranks of inferred template counts. In a later analysis, generation probabilities were computed using a VDJ recombination model fitted to out-of-frame rearrangements, and the results were checked against IGoR. In a later analysis, TCR-TCR, TCR-HLA and TCR-CMV co-occurrence was scored with hypergeometric tests, and a repertoire-size bias correction was applied to TCR pairs. A later analysis estimated false discovery rates by permuting HLA or CMV assignments 20 times. In a later analysis, co-occurring TCRs were grouped with DBSCAN, and TCRdist sequence similarity was added when clustering was performed within HLA-allele-positive subsets. Repertoires with fewer than 30,000 or more than 120,000 public chains, plus five repertoires with anomalous nucleotide sharing, were excluded from co-occurrence clustering. TCRdb stores this immuneACCESS table with in-frame sequences only. Part of the clones is absent; in the studies checked, under half of the shortfall reflects unresolved V genes, and no reason is known for the rest. V, J and clone size were drawn from that table, and D and trimming were deduced from the DNA. The sample includes around 150,000 clones, with 75% to 80% observed a single time. About 2.6% of the sample rests with the top ten.

The cohort comprised some 680 healthy bone marrow donors. Cohort members were all nominally healthy when sampled, although unrecorded immune exposures were likely present. The donor was CMV seropositive and was included in the group of 270 or so seropositive cohort members. Each donor provided a peripheral blood sample, and peripheral blood mononuclear cells were used for TCR beta sequencing. Genomic DNA extraction from the blood cell samples was performed with the Qiagen DNeasy Blood Extraction Kit. This clone was counted between two and nine times. This receptor's antigen is unknown. No quality values exist for individual bases; no much larger clone is one base distant. What was sequenced was PBMCs. The TCR was taken from a woman aged 35 to 49 in good health and CMV-seropositive.

CDR3 protein: CASSLGRVYYGYTF. In nucleotide form, the sequence is TGTGCCAGCAGCTTGGGCCGAGTTTACTATGGCTACACCTTC. The V and J segments used are TRBV5-6 and TRBJ1-2; too little of a D gene remains to name it. From the germline V gene, CDR1 is SGHDT and CDR2 is YYEEEE. V is cut by 0 bases and J by 3 bases, and the space between the germline ends is 9 bases. From the cysteine through the phenylalanine, the CDR3 covers 14 amino acids. Of the read, only the CDR3 DNA is kept; its 42 bases are in frame from base 1.